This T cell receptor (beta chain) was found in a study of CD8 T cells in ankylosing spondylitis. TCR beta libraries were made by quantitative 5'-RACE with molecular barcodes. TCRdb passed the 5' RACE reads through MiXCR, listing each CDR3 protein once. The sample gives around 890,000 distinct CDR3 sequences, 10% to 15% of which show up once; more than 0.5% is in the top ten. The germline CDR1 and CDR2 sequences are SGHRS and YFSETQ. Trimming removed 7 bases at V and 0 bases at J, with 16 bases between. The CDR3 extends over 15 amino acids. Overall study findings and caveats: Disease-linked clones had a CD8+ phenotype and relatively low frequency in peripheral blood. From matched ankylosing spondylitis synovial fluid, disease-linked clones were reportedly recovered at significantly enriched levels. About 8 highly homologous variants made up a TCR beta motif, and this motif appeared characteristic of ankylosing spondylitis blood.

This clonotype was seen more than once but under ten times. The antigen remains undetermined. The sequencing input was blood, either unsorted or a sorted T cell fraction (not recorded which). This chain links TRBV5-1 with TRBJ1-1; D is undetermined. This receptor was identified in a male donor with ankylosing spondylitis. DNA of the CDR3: TGCGCCAGCCGAAAAGTGGGTTTCATGAACACTGAAGCTTTCTTT. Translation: CASRKVGFMNTEAFF. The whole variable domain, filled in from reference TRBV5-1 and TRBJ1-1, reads KAGVTQTPRYLIKTRGQQVTLSCSPISGHRSVSWYQQTPGQGLQFLFEYFSETQRNKGNFPGRFSGRQFSNSRSEMNVSTLELGDSALYLCASRKVGFMNTEAFFGQGTRLTVV.